This is a list of T cell receptor beta chains from one sample in a study of T cells after yellow fever vaccination. MiXCR, run by TCRdb on the 5' RACE reads, gives a single entry per CDR3 protein. Of around 310,000 distinct CDR3 sequences detected, 7.5% to 9% appear once; the ten largest clones hold 18%. This sample comprised PBMCs, obtained on the day of the first yellow fever vaccination. All receptors derive from a man aged 18 to 29 who received the YFV17D yellow fever vaccine. Each CDR3 is given with its conserved first and last residue. Each record gives: V gene, J gene, D gene, clone size, CDR3 length, CDR3 protein, CDR3 DNA. A D gene is named only where the DNA matches it firmly. Where a row states a size, it is once, few, many or the class of an expanded clone; other rows omit it.

>TRBV29-1|TRBJ1-2|TRBD1|few|17
CSVEDWTGAQSNYGYTF
TGCAGCGTTGAAGATTGGACAGGGGCCCAATCTAACTATGGCTACACCTTC
>TRBV6-5|TRBJ2-4|.|few|14
CASSSPGSLNIQYF
TGTGCCAGCAGTTCCCCGGGTTCCTTGAACATTCAGTACTTC
>TRBV7-9|TRBJ1-2|.|.|14
CASSWTSQNYGYTF
TGTGCCAGCAGCTGGACCTCTCAAAACTATGGCTACACCTTC
>TRBV3-1|TRBJ2-7|TRBD2|.|13
CASSQGGLGRQYF
TGTGCCAGCAGCCAAGGAGGACTAGGGCGGCAGTACTTC
>TRBV6-1|TRBJ1-1|.|few|14
CASSPGGLWTEAFF
TGTGCCAGCAGCCCCGGGGGGCTGTGGACTGAAGCTTTCTTT
>TRBV5-6|TRBJ2-4|.|.|15
CASRRGVETKNIQYF
TGTGCCAGCAGAAGAGGGGTTGAGACCAAAAACATTCAGTACTTC
>TRBV9|TRBJ2-4|.|many|15
CASSVTSLREDIQYF
TGTGCCAGCAGCGTTACCTCCTTGCGGGAAGACATTCAGTACTTC
>TRBV11-2|TRBJ1-2|.|many|14
CASSFRGRNYGYTF
TGTGCCAGCAGCTTTAGGGGCAGAAACTATGGCTACACCTTC
>TRBV6-1|TRBJ2-1|.|many|16
CASSSLLPSSYNEQFF
TGTGCCAGCAGTAGCCTTCTACCGAGCTCCTACAATGAGCAGTTCTTC
>TRBV14|TRBJ1-5|.|few|9
CAPYQPQHF
TGTGCCCCGTACCAGCCCCAGCATTTT
>TRBV29-1|TRBJ1-1|TRBD1|.|13
CSAGQGRVAEAFF
TGCAGCGCCGGACAGGGACGAGTGGCTGAAGCTTTCTTT
>TRBV20-1|TRBJ1-6|TRBD1|few|14
CSAQTGKVYSPLHF
TGCAGTGCTCAGACAGGGAAGGTTTATTCACCCCTCCACTTT
>TRBV23-1|TRBJ2-3|.|many|19
CASSPNSIETVKGKDTQYF
TGCGCCAGCAGTCCAAATTCAATCGAAACGGTTAAAGGGAAGGATACGCAGTATTTT
>TRBV6-5|TRBJ2-3|TRBD2|many|16
CASSFRLAGSTDTQYF
TGTGCCAGCAGTTTCAGACTAGCGGGGAGCACAGATACGCAGTATTTT
>TRBV18|TRBJ1-4|.|.|14
CASSPASTNEKLFF
TGTGCCAGCTCACCAGCCTCAACTAATGAAAAACTGTTTTTT
>TRBV12-3/TRBV12-4|TRBJ2-3|.|many|15
CASSREVSGADTQYF
TGTGCCAGCAGCCGCGAGGTCTCCGGGGCAGATACGCAGTATTTT
>TRBV7-2|TRBJ2-1|.|.|14
CASSFSGSYNEQFF
TGTGCCAGCAGCTTTTCGGGCTCCTACAATGAGCAGTTCTTC
>TRBV7-9|TRBJ2-5|.|.|14
CASSRMGVQETQYF
TGTGCCAGCAGTCGAATGGGGGTACAAGAGACCCAGTACTTC
>TRBV5-1|TRBJ2-1|TRBD2|few|16
CASSLGVQRGGDEQFF
TGCGCCAGCAGCTTGGGAGTACAGCGGGGGGGCGATGAGCAGTTCTTC
>TRBV6-1|TRBJ2-3|.|.|17
CASSAEAFPLGTDTQYF
TGTGCCAGCAGTGCCGAGGCCTTTCCCCTGGGGACAGATACGCAGTATTTT
>TRBV10-3|TRBJ1-1|.|.|12
CAISKVPPEAFF
TGTGCCATCAGTAAGGTCCCGCCTGAAGCTTTCTTT
>TRBV7-9|TRBJ1-3|.|.|13
CASSLRLGFDTGF
TGTGCCAGCAGCTTACGCCTAGGTTTTGATACGGGATTT
>TRBV20-1|TRBJ2-2|.|.|15
CSAKVPGMDTGELFF
TGCAGTGCTAAGGTTCCTGGGATGGACACCGGGGAGCTGTTTTTT
>TRBV9|TRBJ1-4|.|.|14
CASSAFRGNTELFF
TGTGCCAGCAGCGCGTTTCGGGGTAATACCGAACTGTTTTTT
>TRBV20-1|TRBJ2-1|TRBD1|many|15
CSARGTGGSYNEQFF
TGCAGTGCTAGAGGGACAGGGGGCTCCTACAATGAGCAGTTCTTC
>TRBV6-5|TRBJ1-1|.|few|11
CASSTGRTAFF
TGTGCCAGCAGTACAGGGAGGACAGCTTTCTTT
>TRBV5-1|TRBJ2-4|.|.|14
CASSFGTPIGIQYF
TGCGCCAGCAGCTTCGGGACCCCTATAGGGATTCAGTACTTC
>TRBV15|TRBJ1-6|.|few|13
CATSAGINSPLHF
TGTGCCACCAGCGCGGGCATAAATTCACCCCTCCACTTT
>TRBV6-5|TRBJ1-5|.|few|15
CASSYRAYSNQPQHF
TGTGCCAGCAGTTATCGGGCTTATAGCAATCAGCCCCAGCATTTT
>TRBV6-5|TRBJ2-1|TRBD1|few|17
CASSYHLLRQGNPEQFF
TGTGCCAGCAGTTACCACCTGCTGAGACAGGGGAATCCTGAGCAGTTCTTC
>TRBV23-1|TRBJ2-2|.|.|15
CASTQGRGNTGELFF
TGCGCCAGCACCCAGGGAAGAGGAAACACCGGGGAGCTGTTTTTT
>TRBV29-1|TRBJ2-6|.|few|14
CSVSQSSGANVLTF
TGCAGCGTTTCACAGAGCTCTGGGGCCAACGTCCTGACTTTC
>TRBV21-1|TRBJ2-2|.|many|16
CASSKALAGNTGELFF
TGTGCCAGCAGCAAAGCGCTAGCGGGGAACACCGGGGAGCTGTTTTTT
>TRBV11-2|TRBJ1-1|TRBD1|many|17
CASSEPDRATMNTEAFF
TGTGCCAGCAGCGAACCGGACAGGGCAACTATGAACACTGAAGCTTTCTTT
>TRBV5-4|TRBJ2-4|.|few|14
CASSAADTKNIQYF
TGTGCCAGCAGCGCCGCGGACACGAAAAACATTCAGTACTTC
>TRBV20-1|TRBJ1-1|TRBD1|few|17
CSATEETGKKRGTEAFF
TGCAGCGCGACTGAGGAGACAGGGAAAAAAAGGGGCACTGAAGCTTTCTTT
>TRBV5-1|TRBJ2-7|.|many|14
CASSFEPGPYEQYF
TGCGCCAGCAGCTTTGAACCGGGCCCCTACGAGCAGTACTTC
>TRBV11-2|TRBJ2-1|TRBD1|few|15
CASSLVWDSYNEQSF
TGTGCCAGCAGCTTAGTTTGGGACAGTTACAATGAGCAGTCCTTC
>TRBV4-3|TRBJ1-6|.|many|14
CASSLGGGASPLHF
TGCGCCAGCAGCCTCGGGGGAGGGGCTTCACCCCTCCACTTT
>TRBV6-1|TRBJ2-3|TRBD2|.|16
CASRLTSGGAEDTQYF
TGTGCCAGCAGACTGACTAGCGGGGGGGCGGAAGATACGCAGTATTTT
>TRBV20-1|TRBJ1-4|TRBD1|.|13
CGLQGFVSEKLFF
TGCGGGCTACAGGGGTTCGTGAGTGAAAAACTGTTTTTT
>TRBV15|TRBJ1-5|TRBD1|.|14
CATSPGTANQPQHF
TGTGCCACCAGCCCCGGGACAGCTAATCAGCCCCAGCATTTT